This TCR beta chain originates from a study of molecular identifiers for immune sequencing clone quantification. At the level of the study: Four of five RNA aliquots from approximately 20,000 or 100,000 naive CD8 T cells were sequenced. Whole-study findings and limits: With a barcode shared among identical TCR molecules, highly expanded clone sizes could be underestimated.

Both previously described methods and listed TCR primers were employed to make bulk TCR libraries. TCRdb itself ran the PCR reads through MiXCR, one entry per CDR3 protein. In the table there are about 640,000 distinct CDR3 sequences, 15% to 20% of which are singletons. This CDR3 region has 12 residues. The V and J ends lost 8 bases and 3 bases respectively, with 10 bases between them. This clonotype was seen many times. Its antigen is not identified. The rearrangement joins TRBV12-3 or TRBV12-4 to TRBJ1-1, with D perhaps TRBD1 (5 bases). The sample taken for sequencing was naive CD8+ T cells from blood, with Jurkat cell RNA spiked in. The subset here: FACS-sorted CD8+CD4-CCR7+CD45RA+ naive T cells. This TCR was sampled from a human donor in good health. Some libraries in this study had Jurkat cell RNA spiked in. CDR3: CASGRGHTEAFF. CDR3 sequence (DNA): TGTGCCAGCGGTAGGGGACACACTGAAGCTTTCTTT.